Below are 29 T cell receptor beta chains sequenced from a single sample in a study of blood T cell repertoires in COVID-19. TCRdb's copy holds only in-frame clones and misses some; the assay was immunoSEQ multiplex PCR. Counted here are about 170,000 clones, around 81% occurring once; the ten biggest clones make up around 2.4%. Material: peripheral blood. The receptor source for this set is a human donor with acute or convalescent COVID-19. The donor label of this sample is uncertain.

The DNA of the CDR3 is TGCAGCGTCTATCTATTGGGGGCCCCCACAGATACGCAGTATTTT. It specifies CSVYLLGAPTDTQYF. V is TRBV29-1 and J is TRBJ2-3; tentative D call: TRBD1 (6 bases). This CDR3 has 15 amino acids. Germline V CDR1 and CDR2: SQVTM, ANQGSEA. V lost 6 bases and J lost 2, with 18 bases in between.

For the CDR3, the DNA is TGTGCCAGTAACACAGGGCATCGGACCGGGGAGCTGTTTTTT. Translating gives CASNTGHRTGELFF. V gene TRBV19 combines with J gene TRBJ2-2; D might be TRBD1 (6 bases). Germline V gene data show CDR1 as LNHDA and CDR2 as SQIVND (reference sequence). The CDR3 sequence is 14 residues long. Trimming left V 7 bases short and J 5 bases short, with 14 bases between.

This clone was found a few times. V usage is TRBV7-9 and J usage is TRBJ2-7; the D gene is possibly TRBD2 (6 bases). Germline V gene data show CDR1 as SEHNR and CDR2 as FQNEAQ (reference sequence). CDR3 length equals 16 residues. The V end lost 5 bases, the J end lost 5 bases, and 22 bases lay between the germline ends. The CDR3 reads CASSPIGAGLSNEQYF. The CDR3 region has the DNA TGTGCCAGCAGCCCGATTGGGGCGGGACTGTCCAACGAGCAGTACTTC. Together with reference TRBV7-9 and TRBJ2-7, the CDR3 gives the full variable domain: DTGVSQNPRHKITKRGQNVTFRCDPISEHNRLYWYRQTLGQGPEFLTYFQNEAQLEKSRLLSDRFSAERPKGSFSTLEIQRTEQGDSAMYLCASSPIGAGLSNEQYFGPGTRLTVT.

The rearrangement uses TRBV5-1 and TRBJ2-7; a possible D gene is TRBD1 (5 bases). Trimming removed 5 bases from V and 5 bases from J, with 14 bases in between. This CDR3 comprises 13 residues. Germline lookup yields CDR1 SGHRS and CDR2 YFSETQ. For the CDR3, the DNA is TGCGCCAGCAGTTCCGCAGGGTTACACGAGCAGTACTTC. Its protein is CASSSAGLHEQYF.

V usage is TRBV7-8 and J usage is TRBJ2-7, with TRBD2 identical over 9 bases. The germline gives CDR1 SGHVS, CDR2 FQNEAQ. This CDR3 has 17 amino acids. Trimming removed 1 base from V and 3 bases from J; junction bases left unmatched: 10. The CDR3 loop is CASSLVIAGEIYYEQYF. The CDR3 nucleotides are TGTGCCAGCAGCTTAGTGATAGCGGGAGAAATCTACTACGAGCAGTACTTC.

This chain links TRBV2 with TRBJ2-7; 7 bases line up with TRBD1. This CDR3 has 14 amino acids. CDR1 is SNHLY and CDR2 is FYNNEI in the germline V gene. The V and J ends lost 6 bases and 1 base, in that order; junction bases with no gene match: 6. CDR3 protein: CASRRGGGSYEQYF. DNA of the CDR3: TGTGCCAGCAGGAGAGGGGGCGGTTCCTACGAGCAGTACTTC. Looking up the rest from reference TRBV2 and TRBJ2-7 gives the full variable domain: EPEVTQTPSHQVTQMGQEVILRCVPISNHLYFYWYRQILGQKVEFLVSFYNNEISEKSEIFDDQFSVERPDGSNFTLKIRSTKLEDSAMYFCASRRGGGSYEQYFGPGTRLTVT.

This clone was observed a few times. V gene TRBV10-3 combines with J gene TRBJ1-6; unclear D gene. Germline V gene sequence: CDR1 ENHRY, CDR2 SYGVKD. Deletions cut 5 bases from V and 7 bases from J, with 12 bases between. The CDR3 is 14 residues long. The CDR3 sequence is CAISPRTGNSPLHF. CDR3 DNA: TGTGCCATCAGTCCCCGGACGGGAAATTCACCCCTCCACTTT.

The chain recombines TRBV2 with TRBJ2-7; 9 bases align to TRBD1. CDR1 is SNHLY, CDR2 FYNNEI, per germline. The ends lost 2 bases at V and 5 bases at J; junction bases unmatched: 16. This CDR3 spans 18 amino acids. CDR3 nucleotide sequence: TGTGCCAGCAGTGAACCCTATTCCGGGACAGGGAGTTTCGACGAGCAGTACTTC. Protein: CASSEPYSGTGSFDEQYF.

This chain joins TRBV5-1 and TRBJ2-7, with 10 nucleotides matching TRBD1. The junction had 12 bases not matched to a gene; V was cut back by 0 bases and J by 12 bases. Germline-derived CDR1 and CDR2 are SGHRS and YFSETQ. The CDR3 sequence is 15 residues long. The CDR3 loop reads CASSLGDRGKESWYF. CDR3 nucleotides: TGCGCCAGCAGCTTGGGGGACAGGGGCAAGGAGTCATGGTACTTC.

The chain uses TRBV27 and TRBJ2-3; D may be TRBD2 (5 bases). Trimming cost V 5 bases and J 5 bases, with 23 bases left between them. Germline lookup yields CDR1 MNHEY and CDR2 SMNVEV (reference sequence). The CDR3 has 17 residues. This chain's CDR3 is CASSPGSGVGVVDTQYF. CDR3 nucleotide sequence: TGTGCCAGCAGTCCCGGGTCTGGCGTGGGAGTGGTAGATACGCAGTATTTT.

Written as DNA, the CDR3 is TGTGCCAGTAACGCAGGGGATAACTATGGCTACACCTTC. Amino acids: CASNAGDNYGYTF. The chain combines TRBV19 with TRBJ1-2; maybe TRBD1 (6 bases). V lost 7 bases to trimming and J lost 1 base, with 10 bases between them. Germline lookup yields CDR1 LNHDA and CDR2 SQIVND (reference sequence). The CDR3 has 13 amino acids. Supplemented by reference TRBV19 and TRBJ1-2, the full variable domain reads DGGITQSPKYLFRKEGQNVTLSCEQNLNHDAMYWYRQDPGQGLRLIYYSQIVNDFQKGDIAEGYSVSREKKESFPLTVTSAQKNPTAFYLCASNAGDNYGYTFGSGTRLTVV.

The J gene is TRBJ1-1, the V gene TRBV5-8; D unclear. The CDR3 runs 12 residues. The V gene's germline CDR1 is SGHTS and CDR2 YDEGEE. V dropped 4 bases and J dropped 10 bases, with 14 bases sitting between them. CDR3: CASSHEGYGAFF. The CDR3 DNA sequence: TGTGCCAGCAGCCATGAGGGTTATGGAGCTTTCTTT.

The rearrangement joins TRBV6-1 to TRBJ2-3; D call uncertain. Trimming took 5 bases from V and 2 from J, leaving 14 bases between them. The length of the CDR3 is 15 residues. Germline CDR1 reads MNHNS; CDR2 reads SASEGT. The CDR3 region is CASSTHLTLTDTQYF. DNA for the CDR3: TGTGCCAGCAGTACCCATTTGACTCTCACAGATACGCAGTATTTT.

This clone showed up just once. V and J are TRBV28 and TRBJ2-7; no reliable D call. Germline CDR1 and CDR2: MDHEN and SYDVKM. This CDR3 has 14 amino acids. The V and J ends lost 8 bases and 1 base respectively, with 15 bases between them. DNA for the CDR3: TGTGCCAGCTGGGCCCCCGGCCGTTCCTACGAGCAGTACTTC. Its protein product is CASWAPGRSYEQYF.

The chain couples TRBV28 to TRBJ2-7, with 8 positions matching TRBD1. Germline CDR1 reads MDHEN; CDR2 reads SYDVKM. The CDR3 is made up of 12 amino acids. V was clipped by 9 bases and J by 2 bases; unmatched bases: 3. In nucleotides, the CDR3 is TGTGCCAGTGACAGGGGAACCTACGAGCAGTACTTC. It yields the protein CASDRGTYEQYF.

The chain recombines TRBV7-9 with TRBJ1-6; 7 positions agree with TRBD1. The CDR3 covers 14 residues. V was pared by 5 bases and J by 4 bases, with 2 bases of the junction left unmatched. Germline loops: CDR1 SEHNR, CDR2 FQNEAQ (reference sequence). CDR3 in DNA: TGTGCCAGCAGCGCGGGACAGTATAATTCACCCCTCCACTTT. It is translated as CASSAGQYNSPLHF.

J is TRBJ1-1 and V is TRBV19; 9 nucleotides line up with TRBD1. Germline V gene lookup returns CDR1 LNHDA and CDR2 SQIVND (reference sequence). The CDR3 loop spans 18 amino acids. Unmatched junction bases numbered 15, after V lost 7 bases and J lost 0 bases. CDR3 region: CASKKGQGRSGMNTEAFF. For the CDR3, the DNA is TGTGCCAGTAAAAAGGGACAGGGTAGGTCAGGTATGAACACTGAAGCTTTCTTT.

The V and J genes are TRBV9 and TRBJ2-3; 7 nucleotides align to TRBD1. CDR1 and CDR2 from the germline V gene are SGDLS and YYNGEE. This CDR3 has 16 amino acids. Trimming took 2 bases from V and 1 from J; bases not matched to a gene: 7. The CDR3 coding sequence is TGTGCCAGCAGCGTCACCTTTGGACAGGGCACAGATACGCAGTATTTT. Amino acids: CASSVTFGQGTDTQYF.

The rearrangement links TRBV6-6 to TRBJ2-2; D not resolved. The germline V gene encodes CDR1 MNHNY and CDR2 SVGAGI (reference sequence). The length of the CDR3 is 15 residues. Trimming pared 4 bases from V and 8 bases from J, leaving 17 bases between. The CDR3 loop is CASSSSVRRRGELFF. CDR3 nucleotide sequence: TGTGCCAGCAGTTCATCAGTAAGGCGGCGGGGGGAGCTGTTTTTT.

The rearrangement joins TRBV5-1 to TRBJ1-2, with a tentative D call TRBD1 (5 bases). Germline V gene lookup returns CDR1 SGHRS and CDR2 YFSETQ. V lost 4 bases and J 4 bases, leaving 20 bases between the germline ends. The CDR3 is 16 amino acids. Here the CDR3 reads CASSTSGVPPAYGYTF. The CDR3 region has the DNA TGCGCCAGCAGCACCTCGGGGGTTCCTCCAGCCTATGGCTACACCTTC.

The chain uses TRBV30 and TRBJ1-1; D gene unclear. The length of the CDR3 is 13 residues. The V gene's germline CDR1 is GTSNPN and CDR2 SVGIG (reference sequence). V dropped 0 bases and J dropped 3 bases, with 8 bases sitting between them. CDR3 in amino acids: CAWSVWGDTEAFF. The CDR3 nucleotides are TGTGCCTGGAGTGTTTGGGGAGACACTGAAGCTTTCTTT.

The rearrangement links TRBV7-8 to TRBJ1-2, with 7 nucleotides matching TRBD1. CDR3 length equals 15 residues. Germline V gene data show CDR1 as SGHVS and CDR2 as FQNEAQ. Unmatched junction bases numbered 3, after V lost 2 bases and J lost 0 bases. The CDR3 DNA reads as TGTGCCAGCAGCTTAAGGGACAGCGCTAACTATGGCTACACCTTC. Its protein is CASSLRDSANYGYTF.

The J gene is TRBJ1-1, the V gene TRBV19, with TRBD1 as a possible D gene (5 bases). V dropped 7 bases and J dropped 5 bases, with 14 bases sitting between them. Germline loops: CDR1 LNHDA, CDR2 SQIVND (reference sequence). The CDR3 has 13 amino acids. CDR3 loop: CASTGQGLTEAFF. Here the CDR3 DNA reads TGTGCCAGTACCGGACAAGGATTAACTGAAGCTTTCTTT.

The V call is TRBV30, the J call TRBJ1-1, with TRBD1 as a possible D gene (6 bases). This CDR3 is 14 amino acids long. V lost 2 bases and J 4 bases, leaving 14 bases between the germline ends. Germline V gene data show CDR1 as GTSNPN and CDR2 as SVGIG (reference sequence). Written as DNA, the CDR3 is TGTGCCTGGAGTCAGCAGGGGCCGAGCACTGAAGCTTTCTTT. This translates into CAWSQQGPSTEAFF.

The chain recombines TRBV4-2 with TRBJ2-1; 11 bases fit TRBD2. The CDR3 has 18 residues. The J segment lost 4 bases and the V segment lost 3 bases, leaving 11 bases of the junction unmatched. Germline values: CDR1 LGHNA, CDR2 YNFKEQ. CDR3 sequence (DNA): TGTGCCAGCAGCCATGATAGCGGGAGGGTACGGGAGTACAATGAGCAGTTCTTC. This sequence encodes CASSHDSGRVREYNEQFF.

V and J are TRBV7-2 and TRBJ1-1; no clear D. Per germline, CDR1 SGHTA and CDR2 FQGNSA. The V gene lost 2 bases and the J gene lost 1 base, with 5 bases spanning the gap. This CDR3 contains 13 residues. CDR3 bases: TGTGCCAGCAGCTTATTCCAGAACACTGAAGCTTTCTTT. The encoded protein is CASSLFQNTEAFF.

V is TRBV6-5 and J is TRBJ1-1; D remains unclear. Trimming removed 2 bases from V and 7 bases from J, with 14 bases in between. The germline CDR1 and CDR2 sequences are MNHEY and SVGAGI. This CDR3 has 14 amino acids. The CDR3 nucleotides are TGTGCCAGCAGTTACGGGGAGAGGCTGGGTGAAGCTTTCTTT. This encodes CASSYGERLGEAFF.

This CDR3 reads CASSPQGDSPLHF. In DNA form, the CDR3 reads TGTGCCAGCAGCCCTCAGGGGGATTCACCCCTCCACTTT. V and J are TRBV7-9 and TRBJ1-6, with 7 bases identical to TRBD1. V gave up 5 bases and J gave up 8 bases; unmatched junction bases: 3. Germline V CDR1 and CDR2: SEHNR, FQNEAQ (reference sequence). The CDR3 totals 13 residues.

DNA for the CDR3: TGTGCCAGCAGCTTATCCGGGACAGGGTACTACGAGCAGTACTTC. The encoded protein is CASSLSGTGYYEQYF. This chain connects TRBV5-6 to TRBJ2-7; TRBD1 matches at 9 bases. Trimming at V came to 2 bases and at J to 3 bases, leaving 6 bases not matched to a gene. Germline V lookup: CDR1 SGHDT, CDR2 YYEEEE. The CDR3 is 15 residues long.